This paragraph covers one T cell receptor beta chain sequence. The data belong to a study of response to subunit inactivated influenza vaccine. MiXCR was run by TCRdb on the RT-PCR reads, yielding one entry per CDR3 protein. Of roughly 500,000 distinct CDR3 sequences in the sample, roughly 23% are singletons; the top ten hold approximately 2%. The sequencing used CD4+ T cells sorted from PBMCs, collected 5 days after vaccination. The TCR originated in a man between 45 and 60 years old who received an inactivated influenza vaccine.

CDR3 residues: CASSATGVTGELFF. As DNA, the CDR3 is TGTGCCAGCAGCGCCACAGGGGTCACCGGGGAGCTGTTTTTT. This chain joins TRBV7-2 and TRBJ2-2; 7 positions agree with TRBD1. V lost 5 bases, J lost 4 bases, and 4 bases stayed unmatched. CDR1 is SGHTA and CDR2 is FQGNSA in the germline V gene. The CDR3 spans 14 residues. The variable domain in full, completed from reference TRBV7-2 and TRBJ2-2, reads GAGVSQSPSNKVTEKGKDVELRCDPISGHTALYWYRQSLGQGLEFLIYFQGNSAPDKSGLPSDRFSAERTGGSVSTLTIQRTQQEDSAVYLCASSATGVTGELFFGEGSRLTVL.